Below, 24 T cell receptor beta chains from the same sample are listed, as sequenced in a study of immune heterogeneity within non-small cell lung tumors. The template for each sample was approximately 600 ng of genomic DNA, which had been extracted from bulk tumor tissue. Several far-apart biopsies were taken per primary tumor during surgery. Undergoing curative surgery were patients whose non-small cell lung cancer was untreated and newly diagnosed. It was a multiplex PCR that amplified TCR beta CDR3, with 32 V and 13 J primers. MiXCR, run by TCRdb on the multiplex PCR reads, gives a single entry per CDR3 protein. Here the sample spans 20,000 to 25,000 distinct CDR3 sequences, under 30% being singletons. Source material: lung tumor tissue. These receptors originate from a man in his forties with non-small cell lung cancer.

This clonotype is medium-sized. This chain joins TRBV15 and TRBJ2-1; D is perhaps TRBD1 (6 bases). Germline CDR1 LNHNV, CDR2 YYDKDF (reference sequence). Trimming took off 5 bases at V and 10 bases at J, with 21 bases between the two ends. CDR3 length equals 15 residues. The CDR3 sequence: CATSERVDSRGEQFF. CDR3 bases: TGTGCCACCAGCGAGAGGGTGGACAGCCGCGGGGAGCAGTTCTTC.

The rearrangement uses TRBV27 and TRBJ2-7; 9 bases line up with TRBD2. CDR3 size: 13 residues. Germline values: CDR1 MNHEY, CDR2 SMNVEV (reference sequence). The V and J ends lost 9 bases and 7 bases, in that order; junction bases with no gene match: 10. The CDR3 bases are TGTGCCAGTTCCCCCGAGCGGGAGGAAGAGCAGTACTTC. It translates to CASSPEREEEQYF.

The table lists this clonotype with a few counts. The J gene is TRBJ1-2, the V gene TRBV9; a possible D gene is TRBD1 (6 bases). Germline CDR1 SGDLS, CDR2 YYNGEE. Trimming left V 0 bases short and J 3 bases short, with 12 bases between. CDR3 length: 15 residues. CDR3 sequence (DNA): TGTGCCAGCAGCGTAGAGGAGAACAGGGACTATGGCTACACCTTC. This sequence encodes CASSVEENRDYGYTF.

At least ten counts were recorded for this clonotype. The chain links TRBV7-8 to TRBJ2-1; D is unclear. The CDR3 spans 12 residues. Trimming left V 1 base short and J 11 bases short, with 9 bases between. The germline V gene encodes CDR1 SGHVS and CDR2 FQNEAQ. The CDR3 spells CASSLEWNKQFF. DNA for the CDR3: TGTGCCAGCAGCTTAGAATGGAATAAGCAGTTCTTC.

Concerning this clonotype itself: Just one base apart from a much larger clone, this may be a read error. The gene calls are TRBV11-3 and TRBJ2-1; 12 bases are shared with TRBD2. The CDR3 totals 17 residues. Looked up from germline, CDR1 is SGHNT and CDR2 is YENEEA. The CDR3: CANSLPRASGRAGEQFF. CDR3 nucleotide sequence: TGTGCCAACAGCTTACCACGGGCTAGCGGGAGGGCCGGGGAGCAGTTCTTC.

This clonotype was seen only a few times. The chain links TRBV19 to TRBJ2-1, with 7 bases that match TRBD2. Germline values: CDR1 LNHDA, CDR2 SQIVND (reference sequence). With 3 bases clipped from V and 7 bases from J, the junction kept 9 bases outside the gene matches. The CDR3 loop spans 15 amino acids. CDR3 sequence (DNA): TGTGCCAGTAGTATTACTGGGGGAGGGCGGAATGAGCAGTTCTTC. Its translation: CASSITGGGRNEQFF.

This clonotype is labeled medium-sized. J is TRBJ1-6 and V is TRBV19; possible D gene TRBD1, 6 bases. V was pared by 0 bases and J by 7 bases, with 7 bases between. The CDR3 is 14 residues long. Looked up from germline, CDR1 is LNHDA and CDR2 is SQIVND (reference sequence). CDR3 coding DNA: TGTGCCAGTAGTATAGACAGGGGCAATTCACCCCTCCACTTT. Encoded protein: CASSIDRGNSPLHF.

This clonotype showed up just a few times. The chain has TRBV4-2 and TRBJ1-3; D remains unclear. The germline CDR1 and CDR2 sequences are LGHNA and YNFKEQ. V gave up 0 bases and J gave up 1 base, with 7 bases separating them. This CDR3 has 15 residues. CDR3 DNA sequence: TGTGCCAGCAGCCAAGAGCAGGCATCTGGAAACACCATATATTTT. Residues: CASSQEQASGNTIYF.

This clonotype was counted a few times. The chain is built from TRBV6-2 or TRBV6-3 and TRBJ1-2; D is perhaps TRBD1 (5 bases). The CDR3 has 12 amino acids. Germline V CDR1 and CDR2: MNHEY, SVGEGT. Trimming pared 8 bases from V and 4 bases from J, leaving 11 bases between. This CDR3 is CASHGGGYGYTF. In DNA, the CDR3 is TGTGCCAGCCATGGGGGGGGCTATGGCTACACCTTC.

This CDR3 reads CASSPQKNTEAFF. CDR3 nucleotide sequence: TGTGCCAGCTCACCTCAAAAGAACACTGAAGCTTTCTTT. The chain uses TRBV18 and TRBJ1-1; D unclear. The CDR3 loop spans 13 amino acids. The germline CDR1 and CDR2 sequences are KGHSH and LQKENI. V was clipped by 3 bases and J by 1 base, with 6 bases between them. The entire variable domain, with the rest obtained from reference TRBV18 and TRBJ1-1, is as follows: NAGVMQNPRHLVRRRGQEARLRCSPMKGHSHVYWYRQLPEEGLKFMVYLQKENIIDESGMPKERFSAEFPKEGPSILRIQQVVRGDSAAYFCASSPQKNTEAFFGQGTRLTVV.

The chain couples TRBV28 to TRBJ2-2; 7 nucleotides agree with TRBD1. V shed 4 bases and J 3 bases; nucleotides not matched to a gene: 8. CDR3 length equals 16 residues. Germline loops: CDR1 MDHEN, CDR2 SYDVKM. Written as DNA, the CDR3 is TGTGCCAGCAGTTCTCGACAGGGTGGTTACACCGGGGAGCTGTTTTTT. It translates to CASSSRQGGYTGELFF.

Regarding this clonotype: At one boundary the junction diverges from the germline segment, which might be a read error. This sequence joins TRBV5-1 and TRBJ1-6; 8 bases map to TRBD1. CDR1 and CDR2 from the germline V gene are SGHRS and YFSETQ. The CDR3 contains 16 residues. The CDR3 sequence: CASSLLPGQDNSTLHF. The CDR3 region has the DNA TGCGCCAGCAGCTTGCTACCGGGACAGGATAATTCAACCCTCCACTTT. The whole variable domain, filled in from reference TRBV5-1 and TRBJ1-6, reads KAGVTQTPRYLIKTRGQQVTLSCSPISGHRSVSWYQQTPGQGLQFLFEYFSETQRNKGNFPGRFSGRQFSNSRSEMNVSTLELGDSALYLCASSLLPGQDNSTLHFGNGTRLTVT.

V is TRBV6-1 and J is TRBJ1-2; no definite D call. Trimming took 7 bases from V and 1 from J, leaving 13 bases between them. The CDR3 sequence is 14 residues long. From germline, CDR1 is MNHNS and CDR2 SASEGT. CDR3 amino acids: CASTGRGINYGYTF. The CDR3 bases are TGTGCCAGCACCGGTAGAGGGATTAACTATGGCTACACCTTC.

The V gene is TRBV7-2, the J gene TRBJ2-2; tentative D call: TRBD2 (6 bases). CDR1 SGHTA and CDR2 FQGNSA come from the germline V gene. V was cut by 6 bases and J by 6 bases, with 14 bases left in between. The CDR3 extends over 14 amino acids. The CDR3 coding sequence is TGTGCCAGCAGAAGGGACTCCTCCGCCGGGGAGCTGTTTTTT. Translating it yields CASRRDSSAGELFF. Looking up the rest from reference TRBV7-2 and TRBJ2-2 gives the full variable domain: GAGVSQSPSNKVTEKGKDVELRCDPISGHTALYWYRQSLGQGLEFLIYFQGNSAPDKSGLPSDRFSAERTGGSVSTLTIQRTQQEDSAVYLCASRRDSSAGELFFGEGSRLTVL.

As to this clonotype: One end of the junction fails to match germline, which may point to a read error. This chain links TRBV6-1 with TRBJ2-3; D is perhaps TRBD2 (6 bases). Looked up from germline, CDR1 is MNHNS and CDR2 is SASEGT. The CDR3 covers 15 residues. The CDR3 loop reads CASLSRSGYTDMQYF. CDR3 nucleotide sequence: TGTGCCAGCCTAAGCCGTAGCGGATACACAGATATGCAGTATTTT.

This clonotype was observed once. The rearrangement joins TRBV20-1 to TRBJ2-1; D uncertain. CDR1 DFQATT and CDR2 SNEGSKA come from the germline V gene (reference sequence). Between the trimmed V and J ends, which lost 0 bases and 7 bases, there was a span of 16 bases. This CDR3 contains 15 residues. This CDR3 is CSARETTAMSNEQFF. Written as DNA, the CDR3 is TGCAGTGCTAGAGAGACAACCGCGATGAGTAATGAGCAGTTCTTC.

With regard to this clonotype: With a much larger clone just one base away, this may be a read error. V is TRBV15 and J is TRBJ2-7; perhaps TRBD2 as D (6 bases). This CDR3 region has 16 residues. Per the germline V gene, CDR1 is LNHNV and CDR2 is YYDKDF (reference sequence). CDR3 in DNA: TGTGCCACCATCAGAGATCGGGATAGCGGAGCCTACGAGCAGTACTTC. Encoded protein: CATIRDRDSGAYEQYF.

The V gene is TRBV5-6, the J gene TRBJ2-1; 14 bases are shared with TRBD2. This CDR3 has 16 amino acids. J was trimmed by 6 bases and V by 4 bases; bases with no gene match: 6. Germline V gene data show CDR1 as SGHDT and CDR2 as YYEEEE. In DNA, the CDR3 is TGTGCCAGCAGCCCGTTAGGGACTAGCGGGGGCAATGAGCAGTTCTTC. Translating it yields CASSPLGTSGGNEQFF.

This rearrangement joins TRBV3-2 to TRBJ2-7. TRBV3-2 is a pseudogene locus. The CDR3 loop spans 11 amino acids. CDR3 sequence (DNA): TGTGCCAGCAGCCAAGTTTGCGAGCAGTACTTC. Its translation: CASSQVCEQYF.

By sample fraction, this clonotype is medium-sized. This rearrangement joins TRBV7-8 to TRBJ2-5; D is perhaps TRBD1 (6 bases). This CDR3 has 13 amino acids. Per germline, CDR1 SGHVS and CDR2 FQNEAQ. Trimming took 5 bases from V and 3 from J, leaving 10 bases between them. As DNA, the CDR3 is TGTGCCAGCAGCGAGGGGACAAAAGAGACCCAGTACTTC. Translation gives CASSEGTKETQYF.

This clonotype came up a few times. V gene TRBV12-3 or TRBV12-4 combines with J gene TRBJ2-7; TRBD2 matches at 11 bases. The CDR3 extends over 16 amino acids. The ends lost 4 bases at V and 3 bases at J; junction bases unmatched: 8. CDR3 residues: CASSSHGTSGNYEQYF. Here the CDR3 DNA reads TGTGCCAGCAGTTCACACGGGACTAGCGGTAACTACGAGCAGTACTTC.

CDR3 residues: CASRVSGMDTGELFF. In DNA form, the CDR3 reads TGTGCCAGCAGGGTTAGCGGCATGGACACCGGGGAGCTGTTTTTT. The chain links TRBV11-3 to TRBJ2-2, with D perhaps TRBD2 (6 bases). The ends were cut back, 6 bases at V and 3 bases at J, with 14 bases in the middle. The CDR3 sequence is 15 residues long. Looked up from germline, CDR1 is SGHNT and CDR2 is YENEEA.

CDR3: CSATTLGETQYF. The DNA of the CDR3 is TGCAGTGCCACTACACTCGGGGAGACCCAGTACTTC. V is TRBV20-1 and J is TRBJ2-5; D is unresolved. The CDR3 runs to 12 residues. V was cut by 6 bases and J by 5 bases, with 13 bases left in between. Germline V gene data show CDR1 as DFQATT and CDR2 as SNEGSKA (reference sequence).

Comments on this clonotype: It may be a read error: a sequence one base away is much more abundant. The J gene is TRBJ1-1, the V gene TRBV7-9; D gene uncertain. Germline CDR1 is SEHNR and CDR2 is FQNEAQ (reference sequence). The CDR3 loop spans 12 amino acids. This chain's CDR3 is CAISFDWTEAFF. CDR3 DNA sequence: TGTGCCATCAGCTTCGACTGGACTGAAGCTTTCTTT.